This TCR beta chain appears in the sequencing data of a study of radiation and T cells in renal cell carcinoma. Overall study: Nephrectomy followed 15 Gy stereotactic body radiation by 4 weeks. Findings of the study overall: From baseline, blood top tumor clonotypes peaked at 2 weeks post-radiation.

This clone has a single count. Its antigen remains unknown. Time point indicated: blood 2 weeks post-SBRT. Indicated treatment: 15 Gy SBRT to primary tumor, nephrectomy 4 weeks later. This renal cell carcinoma was of the clear cell type. Sequenced by immunoSEQ multiplex PCR; TCRdb stores in-frame clones only, minus some. The sample includes about 130,000 clones, approximately 85% of them seen just once. The CDR3 spans 12 residues. Per germline, CDR1 ENHRY and CDR2 SYGVKD. V lost 11 bases, J lost 4 bases, and 12 bases lay in between. This material consisted of blood, taken from a patient whose treatment included radiotherapy and nephrectomy. The sequence was collected from a man over 45 with renal cell carcinoma. The chain links TRBV10-3 to TRBJ1-5; D is ambiguous. CDR3 loop: CACRDKNQPQHF. The CDR3 DNA reads as TGTGCCTGCCGGGATAAAAATCAGCCCCAGCATTTT.